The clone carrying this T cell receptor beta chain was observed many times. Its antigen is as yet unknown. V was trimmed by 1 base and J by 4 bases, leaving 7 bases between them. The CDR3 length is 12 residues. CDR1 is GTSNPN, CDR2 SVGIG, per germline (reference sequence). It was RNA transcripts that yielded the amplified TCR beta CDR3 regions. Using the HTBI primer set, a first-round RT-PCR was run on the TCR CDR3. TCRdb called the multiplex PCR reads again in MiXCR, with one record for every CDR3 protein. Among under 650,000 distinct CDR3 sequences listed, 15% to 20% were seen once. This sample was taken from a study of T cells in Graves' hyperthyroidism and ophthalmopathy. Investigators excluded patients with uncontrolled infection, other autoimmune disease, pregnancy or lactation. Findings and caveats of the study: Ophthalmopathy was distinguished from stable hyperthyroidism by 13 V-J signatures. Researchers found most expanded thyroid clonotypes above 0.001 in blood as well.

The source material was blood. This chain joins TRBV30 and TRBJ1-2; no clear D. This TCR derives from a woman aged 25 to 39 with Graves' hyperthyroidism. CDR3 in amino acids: CAWSDSSYGYTF. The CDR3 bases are TGTGCCTGGAGTGACAGCTCCTATGGCTACACCTTC. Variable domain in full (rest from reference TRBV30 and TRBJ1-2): SQTIHQWPATLVQPVGSPLSLECTVEGTSNPNLYWYRQAAGRGLQLLFYSVGIGQISSEVPQNLSASRPQDRQFILSSKKLLLSDSGFYLCAWSDSSYGYTFGSGTRLTVV.